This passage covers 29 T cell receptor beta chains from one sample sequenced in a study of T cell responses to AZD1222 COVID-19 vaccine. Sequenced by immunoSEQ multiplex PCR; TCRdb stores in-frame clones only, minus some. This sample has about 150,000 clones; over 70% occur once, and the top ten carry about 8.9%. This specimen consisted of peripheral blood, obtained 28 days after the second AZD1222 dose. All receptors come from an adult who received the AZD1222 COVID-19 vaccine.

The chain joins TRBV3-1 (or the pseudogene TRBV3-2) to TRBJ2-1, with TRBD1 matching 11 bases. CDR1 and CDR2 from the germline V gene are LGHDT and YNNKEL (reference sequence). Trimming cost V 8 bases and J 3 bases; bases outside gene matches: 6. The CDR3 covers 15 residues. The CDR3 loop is CASGPGTGGYNEQFF. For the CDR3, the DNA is TGTGCCAGCGGGCCCGGGACAGGGGGCTACAATGAGCAGTTCTTC.

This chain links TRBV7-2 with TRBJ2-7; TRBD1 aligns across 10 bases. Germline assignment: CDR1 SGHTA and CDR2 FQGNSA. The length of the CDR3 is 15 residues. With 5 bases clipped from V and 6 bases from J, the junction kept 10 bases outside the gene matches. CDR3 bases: TGTGCCAGCAGCGCCACCGGGACAGGGGTGCCCGAGCAGTACTTC. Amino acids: CASSATGTGVPEQYF.

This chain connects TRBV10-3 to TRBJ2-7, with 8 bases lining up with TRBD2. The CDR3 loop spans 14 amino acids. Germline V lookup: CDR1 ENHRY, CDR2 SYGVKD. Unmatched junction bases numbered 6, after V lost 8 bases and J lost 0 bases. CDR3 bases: TGTGCCATCGGCGCTAGCGGGTTCTCCTACGAGCAGTACTTC. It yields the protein CAIGASGFSYEQYF.

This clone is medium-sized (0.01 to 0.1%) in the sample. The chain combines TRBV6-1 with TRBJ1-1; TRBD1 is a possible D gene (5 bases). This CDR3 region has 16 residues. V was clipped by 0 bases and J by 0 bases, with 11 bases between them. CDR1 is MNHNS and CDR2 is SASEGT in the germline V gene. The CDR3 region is CASSEAVQAMNTEAFF. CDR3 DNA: TGTGCCAGCAGTGAAGCAGTACAGGCCATGAACACTGAAGCTTTCTTT.

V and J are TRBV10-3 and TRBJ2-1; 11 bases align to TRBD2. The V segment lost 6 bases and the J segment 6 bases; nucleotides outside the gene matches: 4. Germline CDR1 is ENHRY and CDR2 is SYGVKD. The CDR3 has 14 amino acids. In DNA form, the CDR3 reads TGTGCCATCAGCCAGACTAGCGGGGTCAATGAGCAGTTCTTC. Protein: CAISQTSGVNEQFF.

The CDR3 spells CASSLYPWNTEAFF. As DNA, the CDR3 is TGTGCCAGCAGCTTATACCCCTGGAACACTGAAGCTTTCTTT. The J gene is TRBJ1-1, the V gene TRBV7-3, with no clear D. Trimming pared 2 bases from V and 1 base from J, leaving 8 bases between. The CDR3 sequence is 14 residues long. The germline gives CDR1 SGHTA, CDR2 FQGTGA. The full variable domain, completed using reference TRBV7-3 and TRBJ1-1, is GAGVSQTPSNKVTEKGKYVELRCDPISGHTALYWYRQSLGQGPEFLIYFQGTGAADDSGLPNDRFFAVRPEGSVSTLKIQRTERGDSAVYLCASSLYPWNTEAFFGQGTRLTVV.

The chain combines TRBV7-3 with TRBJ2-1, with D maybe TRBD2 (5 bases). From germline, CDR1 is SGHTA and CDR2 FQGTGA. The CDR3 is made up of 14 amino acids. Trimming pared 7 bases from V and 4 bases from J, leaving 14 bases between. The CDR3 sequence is CASKEAGRYNEQFF. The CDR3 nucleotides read TGTGCCAGCAAGGAGGCGGGCCGATACAATGAGCAGTTCTTC.

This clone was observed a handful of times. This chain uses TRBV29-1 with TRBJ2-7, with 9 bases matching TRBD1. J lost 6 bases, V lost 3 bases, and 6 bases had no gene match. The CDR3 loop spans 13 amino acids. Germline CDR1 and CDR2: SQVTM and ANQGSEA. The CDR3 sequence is CSVDGTGKGEQYF. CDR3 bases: TGCAGCGTTGACGGGACAGGGAAAGGCGAGCAGTACTTC.

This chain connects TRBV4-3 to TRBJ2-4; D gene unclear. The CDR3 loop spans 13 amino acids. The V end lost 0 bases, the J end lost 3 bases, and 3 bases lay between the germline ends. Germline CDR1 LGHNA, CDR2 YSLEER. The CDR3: CASSQDSKNIQYF. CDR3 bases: TGCGCCAGCAGCCAAGATAGCAAAAACATTCAGTACTTC.

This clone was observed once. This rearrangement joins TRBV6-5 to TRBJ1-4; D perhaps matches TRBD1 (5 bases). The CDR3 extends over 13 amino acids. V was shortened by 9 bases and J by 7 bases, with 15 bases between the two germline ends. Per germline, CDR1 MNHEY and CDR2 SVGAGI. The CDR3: CARGTPQGEKLFF. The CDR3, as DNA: TGTGCCAGAGGGACCCCGCAGGGTGAAAAACTGTTTTTT.

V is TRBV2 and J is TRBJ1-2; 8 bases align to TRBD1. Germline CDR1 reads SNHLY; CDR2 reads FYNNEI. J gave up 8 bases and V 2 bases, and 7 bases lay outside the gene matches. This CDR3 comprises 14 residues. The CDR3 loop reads CASSERGQGRGYTF. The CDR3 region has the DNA TGTGCCAGCAGTGAAAGAGGACAGGGACGGGGCTACACCTTC. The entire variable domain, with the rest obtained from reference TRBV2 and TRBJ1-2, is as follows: EPEVTQTPSHQVTQMGQEVILRCVPISNHLYFYWYRQILGQKVEFLVSFYNNEISEKSEIFDDQFSVERPDGSNFTLKIRSTKLEDSAMYFCASSERGQGRGYTFGSGTRLTVV.

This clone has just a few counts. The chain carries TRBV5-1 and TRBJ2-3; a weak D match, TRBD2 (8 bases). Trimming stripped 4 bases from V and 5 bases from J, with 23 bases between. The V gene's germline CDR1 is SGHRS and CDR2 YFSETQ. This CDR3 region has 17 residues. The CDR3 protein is CASSRGAGGTRQDTQYF. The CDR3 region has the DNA TGCGCCAGCAGCCGTGGAGCAGGGGGGACTAGACAAGATACGCAGTATTTT.

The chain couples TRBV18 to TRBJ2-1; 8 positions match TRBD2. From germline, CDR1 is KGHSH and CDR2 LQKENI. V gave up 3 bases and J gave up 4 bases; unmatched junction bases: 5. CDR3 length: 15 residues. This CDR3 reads CASSPPGTSYNEQFF. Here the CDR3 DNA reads TGTGCCAGCTCACCTCCCGGGACTAGTTACAATGAGCAGTTCTTC.

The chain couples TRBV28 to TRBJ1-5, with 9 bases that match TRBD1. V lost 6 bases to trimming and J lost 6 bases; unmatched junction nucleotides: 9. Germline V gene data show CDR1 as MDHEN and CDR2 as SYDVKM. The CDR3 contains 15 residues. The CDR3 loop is CASRTGQGTRQPQHF. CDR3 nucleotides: TGTGCCAGCAGGACAGGACAGGGGACCCGTCAGCCCCAGCATTTT.

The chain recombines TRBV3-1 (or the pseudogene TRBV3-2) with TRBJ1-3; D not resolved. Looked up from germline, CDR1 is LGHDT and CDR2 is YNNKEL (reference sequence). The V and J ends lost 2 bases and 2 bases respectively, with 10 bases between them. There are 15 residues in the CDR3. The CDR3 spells CASSQLDTTGNTIYF. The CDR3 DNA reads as TGTGCCAGCAGCCAACTCGACACTACTGGAAACACCATATATTTT.

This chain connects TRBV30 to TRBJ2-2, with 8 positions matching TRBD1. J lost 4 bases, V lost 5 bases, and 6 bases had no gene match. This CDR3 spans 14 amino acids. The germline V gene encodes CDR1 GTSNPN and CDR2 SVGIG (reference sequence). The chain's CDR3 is CAWRQGQRTGELFF. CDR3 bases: TGTGCCTGGCGACAGGGGCAGCGCACCGGGGAGCTGTTTTTT.

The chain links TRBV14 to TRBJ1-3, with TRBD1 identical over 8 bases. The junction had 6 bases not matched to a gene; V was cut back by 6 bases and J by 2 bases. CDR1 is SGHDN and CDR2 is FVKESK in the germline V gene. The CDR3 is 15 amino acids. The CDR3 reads CASSLPQGAGNTIYF. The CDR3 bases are TGTGCCAGCAGTCTTCCACAGGGGGCTGGAAACACCATATATTTT.

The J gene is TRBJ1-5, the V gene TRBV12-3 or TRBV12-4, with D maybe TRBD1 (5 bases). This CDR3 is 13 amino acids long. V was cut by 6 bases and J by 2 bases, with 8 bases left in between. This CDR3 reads CASSQGGNQPQHF. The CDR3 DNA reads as TGTGCCAGCAGCCAGGGCGGCAATCAGCCCCAGCATTTT.

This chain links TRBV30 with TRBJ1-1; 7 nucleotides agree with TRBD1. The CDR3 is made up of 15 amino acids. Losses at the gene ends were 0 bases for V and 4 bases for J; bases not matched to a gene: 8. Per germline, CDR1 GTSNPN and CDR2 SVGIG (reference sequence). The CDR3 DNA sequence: TGTGCCTGGAGTGTCACAGGGGTAATGGGCACTGAAGCTTTCTTT. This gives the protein CAWSVTGVMGTEAFF.

The chain's CDR3 is CASNTGGPANYGYTF. Written as DNA, the CDR3 is TGTGCCAGCAATACAGGGGGACCAGCTAACTATGGCTACACCTTC. This chain uses TRBV2 with TRBJ1-2, with TRBD1 matching over 8 bases. Germline-derived CDR1 and CDR2 are SNHLY and FYNNEI. This CDR3 has 15 amino acids. After removal of 7 bases from V and 0 bases from J, the junction contained 7 bases not matched to a gene.

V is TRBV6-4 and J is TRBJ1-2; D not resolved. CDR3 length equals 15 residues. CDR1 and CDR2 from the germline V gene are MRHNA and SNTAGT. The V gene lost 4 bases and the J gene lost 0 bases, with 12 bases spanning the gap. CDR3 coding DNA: TGTGCCAGCAGTGCCCGACCCGGAGCTAACTATGGCTACACCTTC. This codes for CASSARPGANYGYTF.

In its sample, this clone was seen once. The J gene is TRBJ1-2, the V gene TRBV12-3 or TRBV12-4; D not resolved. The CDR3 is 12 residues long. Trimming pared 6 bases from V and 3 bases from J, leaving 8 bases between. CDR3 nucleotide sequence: TGTGCCAGCAGCTATATGTACTATGGCTACACCTTC. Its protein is CASSYMYYGYTF.

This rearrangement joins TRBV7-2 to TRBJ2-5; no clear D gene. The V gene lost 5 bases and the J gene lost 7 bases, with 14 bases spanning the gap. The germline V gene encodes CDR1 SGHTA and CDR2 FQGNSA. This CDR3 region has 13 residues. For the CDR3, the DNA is TGTGCCAGCAGCCCCAGGACCGGCGGGACCCAGTACTTC. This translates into CASSPRTGGTQYF.

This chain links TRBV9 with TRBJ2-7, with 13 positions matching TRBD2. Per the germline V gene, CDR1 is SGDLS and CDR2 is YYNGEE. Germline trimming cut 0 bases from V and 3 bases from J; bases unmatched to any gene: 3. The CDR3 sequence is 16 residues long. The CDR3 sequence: CASSVGTSGSIYEQYF. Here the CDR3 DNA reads TGTGCCAGCAGCGTAGGGACTAGCGGGAGTATCTACGAGCAGTACTTC.

CDR3 nucleotides: TGTGCCAGCAGACCGGACAGGGGAAAGGGCTACACCTTC. Its translation is CASRPDRGKGYTF. The rearrangement joins TRBV12-3 or TRBV12-4 to TRBJ1-2, with 9 bases identical to TRBD1. Unmatched junction bases numbered 7, after V lost 6 bases and J lost 8 bases. This CDR3 contains 13 residues.

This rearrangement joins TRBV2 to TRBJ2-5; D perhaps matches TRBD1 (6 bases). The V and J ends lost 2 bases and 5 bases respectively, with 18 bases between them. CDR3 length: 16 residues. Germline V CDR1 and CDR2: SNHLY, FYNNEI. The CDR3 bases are TGTGCCAGCAGTGAAAATTTGGGGGCCCTAGGGGAGACCCAGTACTTC. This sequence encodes CASSENLGALGETQYF.

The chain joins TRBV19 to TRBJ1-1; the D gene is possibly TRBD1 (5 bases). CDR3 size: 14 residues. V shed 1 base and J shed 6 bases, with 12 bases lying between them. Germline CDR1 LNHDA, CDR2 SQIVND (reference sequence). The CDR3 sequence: CASSIVGRGAEAFF. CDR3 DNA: TGTGCCAGTAGTATAGTGGGTAGGGGTGCTGAAGCTTTCTTT.

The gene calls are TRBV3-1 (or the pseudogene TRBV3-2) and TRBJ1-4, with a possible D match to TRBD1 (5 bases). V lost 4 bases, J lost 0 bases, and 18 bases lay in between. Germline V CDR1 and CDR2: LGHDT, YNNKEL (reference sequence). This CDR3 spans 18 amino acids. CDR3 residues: CASSLGGKGTATNEKLFF. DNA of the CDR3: TGTGCCAGCAGCCTCGGGGGGAAGGGCACCGCAACTAATGAAAAACTGTTTTTT.

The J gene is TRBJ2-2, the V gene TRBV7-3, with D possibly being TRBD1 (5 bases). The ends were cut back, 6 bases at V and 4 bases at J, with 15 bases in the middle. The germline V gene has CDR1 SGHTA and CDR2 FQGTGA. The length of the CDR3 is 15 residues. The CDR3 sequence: CASSYQGIGTGELFF. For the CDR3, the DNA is TGTGCCAGCAGTTACCAGGGTATCGGCACCGGGGAGCTGTTTTTT.